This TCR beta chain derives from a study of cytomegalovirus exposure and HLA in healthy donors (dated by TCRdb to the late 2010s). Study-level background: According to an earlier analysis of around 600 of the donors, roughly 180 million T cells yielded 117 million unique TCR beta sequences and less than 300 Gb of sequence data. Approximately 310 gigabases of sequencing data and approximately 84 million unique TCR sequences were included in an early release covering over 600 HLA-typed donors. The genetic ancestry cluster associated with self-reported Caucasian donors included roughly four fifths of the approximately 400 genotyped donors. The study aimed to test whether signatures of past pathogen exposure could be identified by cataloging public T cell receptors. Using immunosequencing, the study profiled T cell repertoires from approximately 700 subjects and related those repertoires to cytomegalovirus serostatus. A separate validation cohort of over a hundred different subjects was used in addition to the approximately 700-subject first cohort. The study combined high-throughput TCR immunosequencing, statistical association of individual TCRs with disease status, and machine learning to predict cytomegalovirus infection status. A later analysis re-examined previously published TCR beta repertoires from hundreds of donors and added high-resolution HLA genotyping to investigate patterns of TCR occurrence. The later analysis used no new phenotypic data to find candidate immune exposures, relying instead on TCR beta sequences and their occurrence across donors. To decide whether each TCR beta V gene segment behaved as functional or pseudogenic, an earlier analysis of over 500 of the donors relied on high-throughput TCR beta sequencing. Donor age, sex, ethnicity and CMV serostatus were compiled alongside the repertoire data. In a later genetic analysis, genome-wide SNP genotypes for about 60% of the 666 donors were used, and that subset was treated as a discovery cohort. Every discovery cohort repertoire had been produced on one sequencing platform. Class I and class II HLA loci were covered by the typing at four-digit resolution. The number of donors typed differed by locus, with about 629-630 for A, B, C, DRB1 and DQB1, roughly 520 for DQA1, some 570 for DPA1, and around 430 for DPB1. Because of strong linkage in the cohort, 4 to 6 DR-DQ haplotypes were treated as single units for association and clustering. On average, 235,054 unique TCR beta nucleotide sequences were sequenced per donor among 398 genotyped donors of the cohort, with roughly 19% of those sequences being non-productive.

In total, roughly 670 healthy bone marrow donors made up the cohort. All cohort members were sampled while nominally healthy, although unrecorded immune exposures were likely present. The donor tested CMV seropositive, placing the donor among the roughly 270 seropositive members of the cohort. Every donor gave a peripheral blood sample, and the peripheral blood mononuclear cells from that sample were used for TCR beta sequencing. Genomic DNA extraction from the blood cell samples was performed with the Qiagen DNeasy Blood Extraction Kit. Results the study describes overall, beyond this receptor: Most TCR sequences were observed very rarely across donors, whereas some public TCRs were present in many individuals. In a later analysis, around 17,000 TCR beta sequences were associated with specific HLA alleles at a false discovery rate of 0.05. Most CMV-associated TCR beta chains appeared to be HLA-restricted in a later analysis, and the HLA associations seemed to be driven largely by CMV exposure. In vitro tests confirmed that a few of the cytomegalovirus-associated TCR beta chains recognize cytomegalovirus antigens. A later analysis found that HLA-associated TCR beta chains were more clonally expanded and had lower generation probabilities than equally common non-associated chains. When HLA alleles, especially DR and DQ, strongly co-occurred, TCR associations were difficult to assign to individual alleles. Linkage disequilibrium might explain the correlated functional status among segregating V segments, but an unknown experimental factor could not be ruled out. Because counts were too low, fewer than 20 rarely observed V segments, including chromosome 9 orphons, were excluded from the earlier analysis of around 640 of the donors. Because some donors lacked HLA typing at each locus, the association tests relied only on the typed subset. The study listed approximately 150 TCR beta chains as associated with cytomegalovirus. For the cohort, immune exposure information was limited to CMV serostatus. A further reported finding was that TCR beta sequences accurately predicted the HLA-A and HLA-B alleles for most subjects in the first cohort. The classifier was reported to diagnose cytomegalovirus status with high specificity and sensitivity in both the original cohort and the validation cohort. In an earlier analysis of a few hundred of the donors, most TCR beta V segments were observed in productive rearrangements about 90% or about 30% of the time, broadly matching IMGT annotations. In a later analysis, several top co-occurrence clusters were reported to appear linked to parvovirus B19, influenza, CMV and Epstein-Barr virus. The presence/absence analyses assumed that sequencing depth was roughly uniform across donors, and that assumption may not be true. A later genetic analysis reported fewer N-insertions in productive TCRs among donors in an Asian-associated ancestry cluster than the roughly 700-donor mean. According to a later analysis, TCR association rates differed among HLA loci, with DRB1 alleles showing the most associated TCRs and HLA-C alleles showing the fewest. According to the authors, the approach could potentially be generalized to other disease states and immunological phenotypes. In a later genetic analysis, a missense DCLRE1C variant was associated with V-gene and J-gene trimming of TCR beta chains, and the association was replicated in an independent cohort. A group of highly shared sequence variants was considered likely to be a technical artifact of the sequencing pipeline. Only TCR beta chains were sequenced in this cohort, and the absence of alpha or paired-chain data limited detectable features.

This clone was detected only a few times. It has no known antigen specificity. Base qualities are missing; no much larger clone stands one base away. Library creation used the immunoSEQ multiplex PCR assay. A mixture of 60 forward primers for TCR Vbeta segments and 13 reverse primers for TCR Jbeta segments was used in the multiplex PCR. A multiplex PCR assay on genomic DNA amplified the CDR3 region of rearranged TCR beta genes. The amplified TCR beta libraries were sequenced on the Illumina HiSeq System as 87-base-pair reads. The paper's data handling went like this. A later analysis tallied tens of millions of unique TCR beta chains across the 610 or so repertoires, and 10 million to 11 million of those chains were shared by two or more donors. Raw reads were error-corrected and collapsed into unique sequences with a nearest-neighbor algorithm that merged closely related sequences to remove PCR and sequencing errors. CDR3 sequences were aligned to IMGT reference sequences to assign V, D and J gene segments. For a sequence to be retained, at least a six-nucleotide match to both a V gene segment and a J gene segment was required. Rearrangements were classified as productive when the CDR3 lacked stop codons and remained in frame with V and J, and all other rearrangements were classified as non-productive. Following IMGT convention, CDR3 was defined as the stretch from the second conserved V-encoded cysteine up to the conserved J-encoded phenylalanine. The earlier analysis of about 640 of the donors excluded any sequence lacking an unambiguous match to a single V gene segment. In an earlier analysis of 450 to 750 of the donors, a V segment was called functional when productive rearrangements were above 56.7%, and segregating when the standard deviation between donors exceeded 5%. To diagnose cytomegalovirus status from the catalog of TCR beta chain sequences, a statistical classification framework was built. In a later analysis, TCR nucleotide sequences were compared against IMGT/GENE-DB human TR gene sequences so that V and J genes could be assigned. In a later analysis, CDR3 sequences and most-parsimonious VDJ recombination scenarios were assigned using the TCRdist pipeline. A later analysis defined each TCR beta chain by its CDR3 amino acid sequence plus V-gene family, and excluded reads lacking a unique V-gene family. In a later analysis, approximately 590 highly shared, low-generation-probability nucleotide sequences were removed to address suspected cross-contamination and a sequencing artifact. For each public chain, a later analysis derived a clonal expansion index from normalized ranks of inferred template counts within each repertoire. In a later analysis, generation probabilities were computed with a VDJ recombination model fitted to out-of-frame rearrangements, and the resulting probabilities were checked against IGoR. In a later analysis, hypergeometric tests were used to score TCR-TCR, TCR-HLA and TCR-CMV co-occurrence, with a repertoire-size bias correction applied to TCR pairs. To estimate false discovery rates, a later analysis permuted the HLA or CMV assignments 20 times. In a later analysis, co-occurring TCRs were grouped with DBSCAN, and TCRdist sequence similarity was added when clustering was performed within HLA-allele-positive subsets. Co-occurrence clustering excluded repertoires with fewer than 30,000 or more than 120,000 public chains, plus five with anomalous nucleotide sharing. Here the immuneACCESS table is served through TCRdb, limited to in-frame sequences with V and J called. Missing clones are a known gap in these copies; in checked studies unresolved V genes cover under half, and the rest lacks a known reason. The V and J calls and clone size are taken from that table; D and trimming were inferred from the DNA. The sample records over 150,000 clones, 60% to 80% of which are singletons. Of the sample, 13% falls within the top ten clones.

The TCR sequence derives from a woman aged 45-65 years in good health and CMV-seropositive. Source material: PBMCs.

The nucleotides read TGTGCCAGCAGCCAAGATAAAAGTACTCCAAACTATGGCTACACCTTC. Its amino acids are CASSQDKSTPNYGYTF. Recombination linked TRBV4-2 to TRBJ1-2; no confident D gene assignment can be made. Counted from cysteine to phenylalanine, this CDR3 has 16 amino acids. CDR3 DNA is the only sequence kept; it has 48 bases, read in frame from the first base. The germline V gene sets CDR1 to LGHNA and CDR2 to YNFKEQ. Relative to germline, V is 0 bases shorter and J is 2 bases shorter, with 13 bases between their ends.